This T cell receptor (beta chain) was profiled in a study of cytomegalovirus exposure and HLA in healthy donors. Findings and limits, study-wide: Analyzed later, most CMV-associated TCR beta chains appeared HLA-restricted. Cytomegalovirus status was reportedly diagnosed by the classifier with high sensitivity and specificity.

The CDR3 is 14 amino acids. Germline V lookup: CDR1 SGDLS, CDR2 YYNGEE. The V gene lost 0 bases and the J gene lost 1 base, with 7 bases spanning the gap. A few counts support this clone. Antigen: not known. The study sampled nominally healthy donors, though unrecorded immune exposures were likely. Primers included in the PCR were 60 Vbeta and 13 Jbeta primers. Sequencing used immunoSEQ multiplex PCR; TCRdb keeps in-frame clones, though not all of them. The profile shows around 200,000 clones, 86% of them singletons. The sequenced material came from PBMCs. The clonotype comes from a woman aged 30 to 39 in good health and CMV-seronegative. V usage is TRBV9 and J usage is TRBJ2-5; no definite D call. This chain's CDR3 is CASSVDGSQETQYF. CDR3 nucleotide sequence: TGTGCCAGCAGCGTAGATGGCAGCCAAGAGACCCAGTACTTC.